One and the same sample provided the 25 T cell receptor beta chains below, sequenced in a study of T cells in Graves' hyperthyroidism and ophthalmopathy. What was amplified from RNA transcripts were TCR beta CDR3 regions. HTBI primers drove first-round RT-PCR of the TCR CDR3. TCRdb used MiXCR to reprocess the multiplex PCR reads, holding one entry per CDR3 protein. The sample shows around 290,000 distinct CDR3 sequences, about 13% of them seen only once. Sequencing used blood. These receptor sequences come from a middle-aged woman with Graves' hyperthyroidism.

This clonotype has ten or more counts. J is TRBJ2-7 and V is TRBV2; 9 bases map to TRBD1. Germline CDR1 is SNHLY and CDR2 is FYNNEI. The CDR3 contains 14 residues. Trimming cost V 5 bases and J 6 bases; bases outside gene matches: 8. The CDR3 reads CASSSSGTGFEQYF. As DNA, the CDR3 is TGTGCCAGCAGTTCCTCCGGGACAGGGTTCGAGCAGTACTTC. Full variable domain (outside the CDR3, taken from reference TRBV2 and TRBJ2-7): EPEVTQTPSHQVTQMGQEVILRCVPISNHLYFYWYRQILGQKVEFLVSFYNNEISEKSEIFDDQFSVERPDGSNFTLKIRSTKLEDSAMYFCASSSSGTGFEQYFGPGTRLTVT.

This clonotype was seen many times. The CDR3 protein is CAISATGTYGYTF. DNA of the CDR3: TGTGCCATCAGTGCGACAGGGACCTATGGCTACACCTTC. The V gene is TRBV10-3, the J gene TRBJ1-2; 7 bases are a match to TRBD1. Per germline, CDR1 ENHRY and CDR2 SYGVKD. The CDR3 runs to 13 residues. V gave up 4 bases and J gave up 4 bases; unmatched junction bases: 3.

A few counts support this clonotype. This chain uses TRBV6-1 with TRBJ2-1; TRBD2 aligns across 9 bases. The V gene end was trimmed by 6 bases and the J gene end by 4 bases; junction bases not matched to a gene: 7. The CDR3 runs 15 residues. Germline V gives CDR1 MNHNS, CDR2 SASEGT. As DNA, the CDR3 is TGTGCCAGCAGCATTGGGACTAGCTCATACAATGAGCAGTTCTTC. Protein sequence: CASSIGTSSYNEQFF.

The rearrangement uses TRBV28 and TRBJ1-3; 7 positions match TRBD1. V lost 6 bases to trimming and J lost 0 bases; unmatched junction nucleotides: 8. Germline V gene sequence: CDR1 MDHEN, CDR2 SYDVKM. CDR3 length: 16 residues. CDR3 sequence: CASSPGTVPSGNTIYF. In nucleotides, the CDR3 is TGTGCCAGCAGCCCCGGGACAGTGCCCTCTGGAAACACCATATATTTT.

In this sample, this clonotype turned up many times. The V gene is TRBV6-1, the J gene TRBJ2-1; no definite D call. The V gene lost 5 bases and the J gene lost 7 bases, with 12 bases spanning the gap. This CDR3 spans 13 amino acids. Germline V gives CDR1 MNHNS, CDR2 SASEGT. The CDR3 DNA reads TGTGCCAGCAGTTATAAGCCCGAAAATGAGCAGTTCTTC. This encodes CASSYKPENEQFF.

This clonotype occurred many times. V gene TRBV3-1 combines with J gene TRBJ1-2, with TRBD1 matching over 7 bases. The CDR3 is 14 amino acids. Germline trimming cut 4 bases from V and 8 bases from J; bases unmatched to any gene: 10. Germline loops: CDR1 LGHDT, CDR2 YNNKEL (reference sequence). The CDR3 sequence is CASSPWDSGLGYTF. The DNA of the CDR3 is TGTGCCAGCAGCCCCTGGGACAGTGGACTCGGCTACACCTTC.

This clonotype was picked up many times. The rearrangement uses TRBV11-2 and TRBJ1-2; no clear D gene. CDR1 and CDR2 from the germline V gene are SGHAT and FQNNGV. The CDR3 length is 15 residues. The ends were cut back, 7 bases at V and 4 bases at J, with 19 bases in the middle. CDR3 amino acids: CASTTPGRGVYGYTF. DNA of the CDR3: TGTGCCAGCACCACTCCCGGCCGGGGTGTCTATGGCTACACCTTC.

The chain has TRBV27 and TRBJ1-2; tentative D call: TRBD1 (6 bases). The V gene lost 5 bases and the J gene lost 8 bases, with 15 bases spanning the gap. Germline lookup yields CDR1 MNHEY and CDR2 SMNVEV (reference sequence). This CDR3 has 13 amino acids. CDR3 region: CASSEGGRRGYTF. CDR3 bases: TGTGCCAGCAGTGAAGGGGGGAGGAGGGGCTACACCTTC.

In this sample, this clonotype turned up many times. CDR3 in amino acids: CASSDTGRNEQFF. In DNA form, the CDR3 reads TGTGCCAGCAGCGATACGGGGCGGAATGAGCAGTTCTTC. The V and J genes are TRBV7-8 and TRBJ2-1; D possibly uses TRBD1 or TRBD2 (5 bases each). The germline V and J ends were trimmed by 5 bases and 7 bases, with 12 bases remaining between them. The CDR3 covers 13 residues. Germline V gene data show CDR1 as SGHVS and CDR2 as FQNEAQ.

This clonotype came up a few times. The V gene is TRBV20-1, the J gene TRBJ2-3; D possibly corresponds to TRBD2 (5 bases). Germline V CDR1 and CDR2: DFQATT, SNEGSKA (reference sequence). V shed 0 bases and J shed 0 bases, with 19 bases lying between them. There are 18 residues in the CDR3. The CDR3 nucleotides are TGCAGTGCTAGAGATAGTGGACTCCACCGTGGTAGCACAGATACGCAGTATTTT. Protein: CSARDSGLHRGSTDTQYF.

The chain is built from TRBV19 and TRBJ2-4, with TRBD2 matching over 8 bases. The CDR3 sequence is 19 residues long. Germline CDR1 LNHDA, CDR2 SQIVND (reference sequence). The trim removed 3 bases at V and 0 bases at J, leaving 13 bases unmatched. The CDR3 protein is CASSIDGTAAGGAKNIQYF. The CDR3 DNA reads TGTGCCAGTAGTATTGACGGGACGGCGGCGGGGGGAGCCAAAAACATTCAGTACTTC.

This clonotype has ten or more counts. This chain connects TRBV5-6 to TRBJ2-7, with 7 nucleotides matching TRBD1. CDR3 size: 15 residues. Unmatched junction bases numbered 8, after V lost 0 bases and J lost 5 bases. CDR1 SGHDT and CDR2 YYEEEE come from the germline V gene. CDR3 sequence: CASSLEQQGKDEQYF. The CDR3 nucleotides are TGTGCCAGCAGCTTGGAACAACAGGGGAAGGACGAGCAGTACTTC.

There are many counts of this clonotype. The V and J genes are TRBV12-3 or TRBV12-4 and TRBJ1-1; 8 bases map to TRBD1. V trimming: 2 bases; J trimming: 4 bases; junction bases outside the gene matches: 3. The CDR3 runs to 14 residues. CDR3 in amino acids: CASSLTGGSTEAFF. In DNA, the CDR3 is TGTGCCAGCAGTTTAACAGGGGGAAGCACTGAAGCTTTCTTT.

The table lists this clonotype with many counts. J is TRBJ2-7 and V is TRBV5-8, with 8 bases lining up with TRBD1. CDR3 size: 16 residues. The V gene end was trimmed by 0 bases and the J gene end by 6 bases; junction bases not matched to a gene: 11. Germline V gene data show CDR1 as SGHTS and CDR2 as YDEGEE. The CDR3 sequence: CASSLARGTGLGEQYF. The CDR3, as DNA: TGTGCCAGCAGCTTGGCCAGGGGGACAGGCCTCGGCGAGCAGTACTTC.

This clonotype was seen a few times. The rearrangement uses TRBV20-1 and TRBJ1-6, with D perhaps TRBD1 (5 bases). Germline-derived CDR1 and CDR2 are DFQATT and SNEGSKA (reference sequence). The CDR3 runs to 15 residues. V dropped 1 base and J dropped 7 bases, with 14 bases sitting between them. The CDR3 loop is CSARGQPNSNSPLHF. The CDR3 DNA follows: TGCAGTGCTAGAGGACAGCCCAACTCCAATTCACCCCTCCACTTT.

The chain employs TRBV14 and TRBJ1-1; 10 bases map to TRBD1. After removal of 5 bases from V and 10 bases from J, the junction contained 7 bases not matched to a gene. The CDR3 consists of 13 residues. Germline lookup yields CDR1 SGHDN and CDR2 FVKESK. The chain's CDR3 is CASSGRQGARAFF. The CDR3 DNA reads as TGTGCCAGCAGCGGGCGACAGGGGGCGAGAGCTTTCTTT.

Regarding this clonotype: Possible read error: a much larger clone is one base away. The chain is built from TRBV27 and TRBJ1-2; unclear D gene. Germline V gene lookup returns CDR1 MNHEY and CDR2 SMNVEV (reference sequence). CDR3 length: 15 amino acids. V lost 6 bases and J lost 4, with 18 bases in between. In nucleotides, the CDR3 is TGTGCCAGCAGCCTCAGGACCGGGGTGGCCTATGGCTACACCTTC. It is translated as CASSLRTGVAYGYTF.

This clonotype was counted at least ten times. The genes are TRBV3-1 and TRBJ1-2, with a possible D match to TRBD1 (5 bases). This CDR3 is built from 15 residues. V gave up 1 base and J gave up 4 bases, with 13 bases separating them. Germline lookup yields CDR1 LGHDT and CDR2 YNNKEL (reference sequence). The DNA for the CDR3 is TGTGCCAGCAGCCAAGGCGGGGGAGGCGGCTATGGCTACACCTTC. As protein: CASSQGGGGGYGYTF.

This clonotype showed up many times. The V and J genes are TRBV28 and TRBJ2-5, with a tentative D call TRBD2 (7 bases). Looked up from germline, CDR1 is MDHEN and CDR2 is SYDVKM. V lost 5 bases and J 7 bases, leaving 20 bases between the germline ends. This CDR3 region has 15 residues. In DNA form, the CDR3 reads TGTGCCAGCAGTGGGGGGCTAGCGGTTAGGGGGACCCAGTACTTC. It codes for CASSGGLAVRGTQYF.

There are a few counts of this clonotype. V is TRBV27 and J is TRBJ1-1, with 9 bases that match TRBD1. The CDR3 is 16 residues long. V lost 5 bases, J lost 0 bases, and 7 bases stayed unmatched. From germline, CDR1 is MNHEY and CDR2 SMNVEV (reference sequence). The CDR3 DNA is TGTGCCAGCAGTATGGACAGGGGTTTTTTGAACACTGAAGCTTTCTTT. As protein: CASSMDRGFLNTEAFF.

This clonotype was seen at least ten times. The chain couples TRBV11-3 to TRBJ2-7; TRBD2 agrees at 13 bases. The CDR3 extends over 15 amino acids. The germline V gene has CDR1 SGHNT and CDR2 YENEEA. V was pared by 5 bases and J by 3 bases, with 4 bases of the junction left unmatched. CDR3 DNA: TGTGCCAGCAGCCCAGGGACTAGCGGGGTCTACGAGCAGTACTTC. Amino acid sequence: CASSPGTSGVYEQYF.

The chain uses TRBV12-3 or TRBV12-4 and TRBJ1-1, with 11 positions matching TRBD1. Losses at the gene ends were 7 bases for V and 5 bases for J; bases not matched to a gene: 6. The CDR3 runs 14 residues. CDR3 nucleotides: TGTGCCAGCATCCCGGGACAGGGGGATACTGAAGCTTTCTTT. Translation: CASIPGQGDTEAFF.

This clonotype has ten or more counts. This chain connects TRBV20-1 to TRBJ2-7; D remains ambiguous. Germline assignment: CDR1 DFQATT and CDR2 SNEGSKA (reference sequence). The CDR3 totals 11 residues. The V and J ends lost 1 base and 1 base respectively, with 2 bases between them. The CDR3 sequence is CSARGSYEQYF. CDR3 DNA sequence: TGCAGTGCTAGAGGGTCCTACGAGCAGTACTTC.

Comment on this clonotype: Because it lacks the conserved phenylalanine or tryptophan at the end, this CDR3 is likely a read error. The chain is built from TRBV18 and TRBJ1-1, with D possibly TRBD1 on 6 matching bases. V dropped 2 bases and J dropped 6 bases, with 22 bases sitting between them. The germline CDR1 and CDR2 sequences are KGHSH and LQKENI. The CDR3 length is 17 residues. The CDR3 loop is CASSPKKYRASLSEAFL. The CDR3 coding sequence is TGTGCCAGCTCACCAAAGAAGTACAGGGCCAGTTTGTCTGAAGCTTTCCTT.

This clonotype was counted many times. The chain couples TRBV12-3 or TRBV12-4 to TRBJ2-7, with D tentatively TRBD2 (7 bases). Trimming stripped 8 bases from V and 4 bases from J, with 21 bases between. The CDR3 has 15 amino acids. In DNA, the CDR3 is TGTGCCAGCTCCTCGGGGGCGGGAGTTAGGTACGAGCAGTACTTC. Amino acid sequence: CASSSGAGVRYEQYF.